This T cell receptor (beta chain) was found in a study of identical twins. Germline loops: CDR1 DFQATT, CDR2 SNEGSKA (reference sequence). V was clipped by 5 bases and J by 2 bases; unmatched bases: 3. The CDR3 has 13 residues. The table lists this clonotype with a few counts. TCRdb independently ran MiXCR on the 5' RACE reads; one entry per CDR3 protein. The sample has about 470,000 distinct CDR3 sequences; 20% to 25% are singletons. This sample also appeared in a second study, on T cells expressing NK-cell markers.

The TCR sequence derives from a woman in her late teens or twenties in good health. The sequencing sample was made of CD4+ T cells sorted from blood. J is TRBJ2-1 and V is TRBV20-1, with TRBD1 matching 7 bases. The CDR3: CSAPDRAYNEQFF. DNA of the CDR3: TGCAGTGCTCCCGACAGGGCCTACAATGAGCAGTTCTTC.